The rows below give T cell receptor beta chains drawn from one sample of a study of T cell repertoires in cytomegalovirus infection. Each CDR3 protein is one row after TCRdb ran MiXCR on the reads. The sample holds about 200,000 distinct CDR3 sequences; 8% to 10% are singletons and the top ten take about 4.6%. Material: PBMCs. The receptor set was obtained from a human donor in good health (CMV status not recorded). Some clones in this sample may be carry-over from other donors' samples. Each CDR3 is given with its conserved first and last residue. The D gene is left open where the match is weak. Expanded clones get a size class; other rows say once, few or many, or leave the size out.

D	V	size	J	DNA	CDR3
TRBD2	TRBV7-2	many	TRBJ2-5	TGTGCCAGCAGCTTAGCTATACTAGCGTACCAAGAGACCCAGTACTTC	CASSLAILAYQETQYF
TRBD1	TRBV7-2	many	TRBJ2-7	TGTGCCAGCAGCTTGACAGGGCTGTCCCACGAGCAGTACTTC	CASSLTGLSHEQYF
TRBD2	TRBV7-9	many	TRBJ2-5	TGTGCCAGCAGCCTCGGGACTAGCCATGTTTCGGTTCGAGAGACCCAGTACTTC	CASSLGTSHVSVRETQYF
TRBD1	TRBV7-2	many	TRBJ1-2	TGTGCCAGCAGCTTAGGTCGACAGGGTGTAGGAGGCTACACCTTC	CASSLGRQGVGGYTF
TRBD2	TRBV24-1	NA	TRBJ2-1	TGTGCCACCAGTGATTTGCAGACTAGCGGGGACTACAATGAGCAGTTCTTC	CATSDLQTSGDYNEQFF
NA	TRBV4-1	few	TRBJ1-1	TGCGCCAGCAGCCAAGACCCACGGACGAACACTGAAGCTTTCTTT	CASSQDPRTNTEAFF
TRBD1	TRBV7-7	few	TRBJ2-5	TGTGCCAGCAGCTTCCAGGGGGATGAGACCCAGTACTTC	CASSFQGDETQYF
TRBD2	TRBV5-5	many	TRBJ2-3	TGTGCCAGCAGCTTGAGACTAGCGGGCTTTAGCACAGATACGCAGTATTTT	CASSLRLAGFSTDTQYF
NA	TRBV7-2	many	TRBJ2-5	TGTGCCAGCAGCCTGAATCGACAGGCAGGGACCCCCTCTGCGGGGACCCAGTACTTC	CASSLNRQAGTPSAGTQYF
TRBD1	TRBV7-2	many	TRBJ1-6	TGTGCCAGCAGCCCGGCGGGACAGGGGAATTCACCCCTCCACTTT	CASSPAGQGNSPLHF
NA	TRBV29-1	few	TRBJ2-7	TGCAGCGTTGAAGTAGGGGGGCCCCACGAGCAGTACTTC	CSVEVGGPHEQYF
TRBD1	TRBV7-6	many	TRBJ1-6	TGTGCCAGCAGCCAGGGACAGGGGTATAATTCACCCCTCCACTTT	CASSQGQGYNSPLHF
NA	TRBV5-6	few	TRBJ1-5	TGTGCCAGCAGCTTTCGCAGCGCCAGCAATCAGCCCCAGCATTTT	CASSFRSASNQPQHF
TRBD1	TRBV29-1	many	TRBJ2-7	TGCAGCGTGGGGACAGGGAACTACGAGCAGTACTTC	CSVGTGNYEQYF
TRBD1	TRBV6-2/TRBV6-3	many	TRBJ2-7	TGTGCCAGCAGTTACGCCGGTGGACAGGGGTCCCACGAGCAGTACTTC	CASSYAGGQGSHEQYF
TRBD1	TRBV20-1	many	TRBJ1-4	TGCAGTGCTAGTAGGGACAGTTTTACTAATGAAAAACTGTTTTTT	CSASRDSFTNEKLFF
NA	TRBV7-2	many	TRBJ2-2	TGTGCCAGCAGTCTCAGGGGTCTAGACACACTCCGCGCCACCGGGGAGCTGTTTTTT	CASSLRGLDTLRATGELFF
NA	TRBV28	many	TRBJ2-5	TGTGCCAGCCAGGGGGCGGGAGGAAGGCAAGAGACCCAGTACTTC	CASQGAGGRQETQYF
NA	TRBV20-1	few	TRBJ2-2	TGCAGTGCTCCGGACAGTTTAACCGGGGAGCTGTTTTTT	CSAPDSLTGELFF
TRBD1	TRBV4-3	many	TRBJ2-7	TGCGCCAGCAGCCAAGATTCGACAGGGGCTGGCTACGAGCAGTACTTC	CASSQDSTGAGYEQYF
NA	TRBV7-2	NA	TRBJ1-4	TGTGCCAGCAGCTTAGGAGGGCAGAATGAAAAACTGTTTTTT	CASSLGGQNEKLFF
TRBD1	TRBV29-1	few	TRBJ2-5	TGCAGCGTAACAGGGGTTGTGAGCGAGGAGACCCAGTACTTC	CSVTGVVSEETQYF
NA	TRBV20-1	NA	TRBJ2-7	TGCAGTGCCCAGGCCGGGGACTCCTACGAGCAGTACTTC	CSAQAGDSYEQYF
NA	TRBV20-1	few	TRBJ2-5	TGCAGTGCTAGCCAAAGCGGCGAGTACCAAGAGACCCAGTACTTC	CSASQSGEYQETQYF
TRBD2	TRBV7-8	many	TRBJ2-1	TGTGCCAGCAGCCCCCGGACTAGACTCAATGAGCAGTTCTTC	CASSPRTRLNEQFF
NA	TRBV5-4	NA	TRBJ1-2	TGTGCCAGCAGCTTGGACGACTATGGCTACACCTTC	CASSLDDYGYTF